A single sample is the source of the 20 T cell receptor beta chains below, sequenced in a study of radiation and T cells in renal cell carcinoma. The repertoire was sequenced with immunoSEQ multiplex PCR; TCRdb's copy has only in-frame clones and lacks some. This table holds tens of thousands of clones, nearly 90% found once. Time point indicated: blood 4 weeks post-SBRT, at nephrectomy. The treatment is: 15 Gy SBRT to primary tumor, nephrectomy 4 weeks later. The source was blood, collected from a patient whose treatment included radiotherapy and nephrectomy. These receptor sequences come from a woman in her sixties or seventies with renal cell carcinoma.

The chain joins TRBV15 to TRBJ1-5, with a weak D call TRBD1 (6 bases). Trimming removed 0 bases at V and 4 bases at J, with 7 bases between. The CDR3 has 14 residues. In germline, CDR1 is LNHNV, CDR2 YYDKDF (reference sequence). CDR3 amino acids: CATSRDRGNQPQHF. The CDR3 region has the DNA TGTGCCACCAGCAGAGATAGGGGGAATCAGCCCCAGCATTTT.

This chain connects TRBV28 to TRBJ1-2; 9 bases fit TRBD1. V trimming: 3 bases; J trimming: 4 bases; junction bases outside the gene matches: 6. Germline CDR1 is MDHEN and CDR2 is SYDVKM. The CDR3 contains 15 residues. This CDR3 reads CASSLGGTGSYGYTF. CDR3 in DNA: TGTGCCAGCAGTTTGGGGGGGACAGGGTCCTATGGCTACACCTTC.

The rearrangement links TRBV30 to TRBJ1-3; 7 bases match TRBD1. J was trimmed by 1 base and V by 0 bases; bases with no gene match: 3. Germline values: CDR1 GTSNPN, CDR2 SVGIG (reference sequence). The CDR3 has 15 amino acids. The CDR3 region has the DNA TGTGCCTGGAGTGTAGGGGACAGATCTGGAAACACCATATATTTT. Amino acids: CAWSVGDRSGNTIYF.

V is TRBV30 and J is TRBJ2-4; 8 nucleotides line up with TRBD2. The trim removed 2 bases at V and 1 base at J, leaving 7 bases unmatched. The CDR3 has 16 amino acids. Germline values: CDR1 GTSNPN, CDR2 SVGIG (reference sequence). CDR3 sequence: CAWSLLRGAAKNIQYF. CDR3 nucleotide sequence: TGTGCCTGGAGTCTATTGCGGGGGGCCGCCAAAAACATTCAGTACTTC. The complete variable domain, with remaining parts taken from reference TRBV30 and TRBJ2-4, reads SQTIHQWPATLVQPVGSPLSLECTVEGTSNPNLYWYRQAAGRGLQLLFYSVGIGQISSEVPQNLSASRPQDRQFILSSKKLLLSDSGFYLCAWSLLRGAAKNIQYFGAGTRLSVL.

This clone appeared a single time. The chain joins TRBV5-4 to TRBJ1-1; D gene ambiguous. This CDR3 contains 15 residues. The germline V gene encodes CDR1 SGHNT and CDR2 YYREEE (reference sequence). Deletions cut 0 bases from V and 7 bases from J, with 16 bases between. As DNA, the CDR3 is TGTGCCAGCAGCTTGGACCCGCTCCCCACGGGTGAAGCTTTCTTT. Protein sequence: CASSLDPLPTGEAFF.

The chain uses TRBV6-6 and TRBJ1-4; TRBD1 might be the D (6 bases). V was trimmed by 3 bases and J by 7 bases, leaving 15 bases between them. CDR1 is MNHNY, CDR2 SVGAGI, per germline (reference sequence). The CDR3 covers 15 residues. The CDR3 DNA sequence: TGTGCCAGCAGTTATATGAACAGGGCGGGTGAAAAACTGTTTTTT. Translating gives CASSYMNRAGEKLFF.

This chain connects TRBV6-1 to TRBJ1-1; no clear D. CDR3 length: 11 residues. Germline-derived CDR1 and CDR2 are MNHNS and SASEGT. Trimming pared 10 bases from V and 4 bases from J, leaving 10 bases between. The CDR3 DNA follows: TGTGCCACCAGGTGGGGCACTGAAGCTTTCTTT. The encoded protein is CATRWGTEAFF.

This chain links TRBV6-1 with TRBJ1-2, with 8 nucleotides matching TRBD1. V shed 0 bases and J 5 bases; nucleotides not matched to a gene: 5. The CDR3 is 15 residues long. Germline V gene lookup returns CDR1 MNHNS and CDR2 SASEGT. Written as DNA, the CDR3 is TGTGCCAGCAGTGAAGCGCAGGACAGGGAGTATGGCTACACCTTC. Translated: CASSEAQDREYGYTF.

The V and J genes are TRBV7-9 and TRBJ2-2; D is perhaps TRBD1 or TRBD2 (5 bases each). The CDR3 is 15 amino acids. CDR1 is SEHNR, CDR2 FQNEAQ, per germline (reference sequence). V was trimmed by 1 base and J by 0 bases, leaving 6 bases between them. The CDR3 region has the DNA TGTGCCAGCAGCTTAGGAGGGGCGAACACCGGGGAGCTGTTTTTT. Translation: CASSLGGANTGELFF.

The V gene is TRBV6-5, the J gene TRBJ2-7, with 8 nucleotides matching TRBD1. CDR3 size: 14 residues. Germline V gives CDR1 MNHEY, CDR2 SVGAGI. With V trimmed by 5 bases and J by 1 base, 4 bases remained unmatched. The CDR3 is CASSRDRTSYEQYF. CDR3 nucleotides: TGTGCCAGCAGTCGGGACAGGACTTCCTACGAGCAGTACTTC.

This rearrangement joins TRBV5-1 to TRBJ1-5; D remains ambiguous. CDR3 length: 13 residues. Germline lookup yields CDR1 SGHRS and CDR2 YFSETQ. V lost 0 bases to trimming and J lost 6 bases, with 7 bases between them. CDR3 sequence (DNA): TGCGCCAGCAGCTTGGCGTCGGGTCAGCCCCAGCATTTT. Translating it yields CASSLASGQPQHF.

CDR3: CASSLLGTSGGTTYNEQFF. The CDR3 nucleotides read TGTGCCAGCAGCTTACTCGGGACTAGCGGGGGGACTACCTACAATGAGCAGTTCTTC. The rearrangement links TRBV7-9 to TRBJ2-1; 15 bases are shared with TRBD2. With V trimmed by 2 bases and J by 2 bases, 7 bases remained unmatched. CDR1 and CDR2 (germline): SEHNR, FQNEAQ (reference sequence). The CDR3 has 19 amino acids.

Note on this clone: This may be a read error, as it is one base from a much larger clone. The chain employs TRBV7-9 and TRBJ1-1; D ambiguous. With 5 bases removed from V and 1 base from J, the gap between germline ends came to 8 bases. The CDR3 contains 13 residues. Germline V gene sequence: CDR1 SEHNR, CDR2 FQNEAQ (reference sequence). CDR3 DNA sequence: TGTGCCAGCAGCCAAAGTTGGAACACTGAAGCTTTCTTT. This codes for CASSQSWNTEAFF.

The J gene is TRBJ2-1, the V gene TRBV9; D uncertain. This CDR3 has 11 residues. The V end was cut by 7 bases, the J end by 9 bases, with 11 bases between. CDR1 and CDR2 (germline): SGDLS, YYNGEE. CDR3 protein: CASGGQTEQFF. The CDR3, as DNA: TGTGCCAGCGGTGGGCAGACTGAGCAGTTCTTC.

This chain joins TRBV27 and TRBJ1-5; 10 bases match TRBD1. The V segment lost 3 bases and the J segment 5 bases; nucleotides outside the gene matches: 1. CDR1 and CDR2 from the germline V gene are MNHEY and SMNVEV (reference sequence). The CDR3 contains 14 residues. The CDR3 bases are TGTGCCAGCAGTTTTGGGACAGGGGATCAGCCCCAGCATTTT. Translation: CASSFGTGDQPQHF.

The chain joins TRBV11-3 to TRBJ2-1; TRBD2 might be the D (7 bases). This CDR3 has 14 residues. Germline V gene data show CDR1 as SGHNT and CDR2 as YENEEA. V shed 3 bases and J shed 5 bases, with 11 bases lying between them. The CDR3 sequence: CASSFAGADNEQFF. The DNA for the CDR3 is TGTGCCAGCAGCTTCGCGGGGGCCGACAATGAGCAGTTCTTC.

The chain combines TRBV13 with TRBJ2-7; D gene ambiguous. The CDR3 contains 14 residues. The V end lost 5 bases, the J end lost 3 bases, and 14 bases lay between the germline ends. Germline loops: CDR1 PRHDT, CDR2 FYEKMQ (reference sequence). CDR3 residues: CASSPYHYHYEQYF. The CDR3 DNA follows: TGTGCCAGCAGCCCCTACCATTATCACTACGAGCAGTACTTC.

Remarks on this clone: Sequence at one end of the junction differs from germline and may be a read error. The same CDR3 arises from other DNA sequences in this sample as well. This chain connects TRBV9 to TRBJ1-1, with D maybe TRBD1 (6 bases). The CDR3 is 15 amino acids. Looked up from germline, CDR1 is SGDLS and CDR2 is YYNGEE. Here the CDR3 DNA reads TGTGCTAGCAGCGACATAGACAGGAGCTACACTGAAGCTTTCTTT. Encoded protein: CASSDIDRSYTEAFF.

The chain uses TRBV6-4 and TRBJ1-6, with unresolved D. Germline loops: CDR1 MRHNA, CDR2 SNTAGT. V dropped 3 bases and J dropped 6 bases, with 6 bases sitting between them. This CDR3 region has 13 residues. CDR3 sequence: CASSEQANSPLHF. CDR3 in DNA: TGTGCCAGCAGTGAGCAGGCTAATTCACCCCTCCACTTT.

This clone was detected only a few times. The J gene is TRBJ2-6, the V gene TRBV7-6; 7 bases align to TRBD1. Looked up from germline, CDR1 is SGHVS and CDR2 is FNYEAQ. This CDR3 contains 15 residues. The ends lost 6 bases at V and 2 bases at J; junction bases unmatched: 4. The CDR3 protein is CASRMTGTGANVLTF. CDR3 nucleotides: TGTGCCAGCAGGATGACAGGGACTGGGGCCAACGTCCTGACTTTC.